This T cell receptor (beta chain) was identified in a study of blood T cells in healthy people across ages. Study results and limitations: Roughly linear declines in TCR beta diversity per million T cells occurred with age.

Alongside a J-beta primer mix, a sample-barcoded 5' primer served in a second PCR lasting 7 to 11 cycles. Each sample yielded at least 3 million CDR3-containing paired-end reads. TCRdb re-derived calls from the 5' RACE reads in MiXCR, one entry per CDR3 protein. The repertoire holds under 700,000 distinct CDR3 sequences, with nearly 25% as singletons. The germline gives CDR1 PRHDT, CDR2 FYEKMQ (reference sequence). Deletions cut 6 bases from V and 6 bases from J, with 17 bases between. The length of the CDR3 is 14 residues. No fewer than 7 million PBMCs went into each sample. In regard to this clonotype: Its target is not known.

These same data were also listed under a study on T cells of mothers and their children. As that report states: The donors comprised roughly 6 children and their three healthy Caucasian mothers.

Sequenced input: blood. The gene calls are TRBV13 and TRBJ1-2; D gene ambiguous. The receptor's source is a boy aged 5 to 17 in good health. This chain's CDR3 is CASREMQPEDGYTF. The DNA of the CDR3 is TGTGCCAGCAGAGAGATGCAACCTGAGGATGGCTACACCTTC.